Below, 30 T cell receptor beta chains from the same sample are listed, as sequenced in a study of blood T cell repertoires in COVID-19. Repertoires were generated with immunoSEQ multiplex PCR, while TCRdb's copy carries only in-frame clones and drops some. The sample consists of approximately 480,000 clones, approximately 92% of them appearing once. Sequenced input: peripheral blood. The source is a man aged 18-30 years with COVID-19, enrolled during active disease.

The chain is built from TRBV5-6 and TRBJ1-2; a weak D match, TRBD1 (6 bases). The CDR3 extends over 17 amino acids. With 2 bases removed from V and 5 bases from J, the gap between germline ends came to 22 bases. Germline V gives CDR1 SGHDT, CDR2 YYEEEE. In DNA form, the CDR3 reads TGTGCCAGCAGCTTTCGGCGGACAGTCAACCAGGGGTATGGCTACACCTTC. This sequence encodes CASSFRRTVNQGYGYTF.

The CDR3 loop reads CASSWDSYGYTF. CDR3 nucleotide sequence: TGTGCCAGCAGTTGGGACAGCTATGGCTACACCTTC. The V and J genes are TRBV6-2 or TRBV6-3 and TRBJ1-2, with TRBD1 matching 7 bases. In germline, CDR1 is MNHEY, CDR2 SVGEGT. CDR3 size: 12 residues. Unmatched junction bases numbered 0, after V lost 4 bases and J lost 4 bases.

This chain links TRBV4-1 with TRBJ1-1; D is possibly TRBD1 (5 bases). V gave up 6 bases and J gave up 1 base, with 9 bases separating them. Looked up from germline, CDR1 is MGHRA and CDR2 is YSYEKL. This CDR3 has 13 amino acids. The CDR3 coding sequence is TGCGCCAGCAGGAGACAGCCGAACACTGAAGCTTTCTTT. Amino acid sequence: CASRRQPNTEAFF.

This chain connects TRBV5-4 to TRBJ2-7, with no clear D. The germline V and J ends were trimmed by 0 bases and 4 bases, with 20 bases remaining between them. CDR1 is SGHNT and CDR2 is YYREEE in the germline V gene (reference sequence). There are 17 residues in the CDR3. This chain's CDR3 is CASSLGLTRSVGYEQYF. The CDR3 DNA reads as TGTGCCAGCAGCTTGGGACTGACGAGATCGGTGGGTTACGAGCAGTACTTC.

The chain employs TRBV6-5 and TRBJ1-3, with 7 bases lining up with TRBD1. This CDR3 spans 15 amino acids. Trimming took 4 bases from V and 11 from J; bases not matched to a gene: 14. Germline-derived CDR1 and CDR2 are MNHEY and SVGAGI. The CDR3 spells CASSLGPTGALPIYF. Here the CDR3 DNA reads TGTGCCAGCAGTTTGGGACCTACAGGGGCCCTTCCCATATATTTT.

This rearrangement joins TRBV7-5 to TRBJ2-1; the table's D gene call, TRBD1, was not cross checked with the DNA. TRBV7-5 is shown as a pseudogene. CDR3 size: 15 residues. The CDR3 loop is CVRSSETGKLNEQFF. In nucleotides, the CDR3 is TGTGTCAGAAGCAGCGAGACAGGAAAGCTCAATGAGCAGTTCTTC.

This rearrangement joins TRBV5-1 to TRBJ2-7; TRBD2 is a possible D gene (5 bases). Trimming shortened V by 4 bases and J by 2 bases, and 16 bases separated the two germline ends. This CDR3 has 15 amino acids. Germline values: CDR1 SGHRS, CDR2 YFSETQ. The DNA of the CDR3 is TGCGCCAGCAGCCCCACCTGGACTGAAACCTACGAGCAGTACTTC. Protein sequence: CASSPTWTETYEQYF.

The CDR3 nucleotides are TGTGCCAGCAGCCGAGAAGGTGGGACAGTTTATGGCTACACCTTC. It is translated as CASSREGGTVYGYTF. V gene TRBV3-1 (or the pseudogene TRBV3-2) combines with J gene TRBJ1-2; 7 bases are shared with TRBD1. V shed 4 bases, J shed 5 bases, and the junction held 10 bases outside the gene matches. This CDR3 region has 15 residues. Germline V gene lookup returns CDR1 LGHDT and CDR2 YNNKEL (reference sequence).

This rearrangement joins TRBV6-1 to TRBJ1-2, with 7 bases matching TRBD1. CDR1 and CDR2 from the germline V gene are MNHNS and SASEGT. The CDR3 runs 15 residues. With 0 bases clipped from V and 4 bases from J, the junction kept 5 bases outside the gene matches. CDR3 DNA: TGTGCCAGCAGTGAAGCAAGACAGGGCCTCTATGGCTACACCTTC. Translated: CASSEARQGLYGYTF.

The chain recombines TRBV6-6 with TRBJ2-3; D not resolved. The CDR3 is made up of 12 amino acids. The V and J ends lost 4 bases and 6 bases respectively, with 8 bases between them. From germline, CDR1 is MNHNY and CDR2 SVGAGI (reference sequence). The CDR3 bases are TGTGCCAGCAGTTCGAGAGAGGATACGCAGTATTTT. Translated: CASSSREDTQYF.

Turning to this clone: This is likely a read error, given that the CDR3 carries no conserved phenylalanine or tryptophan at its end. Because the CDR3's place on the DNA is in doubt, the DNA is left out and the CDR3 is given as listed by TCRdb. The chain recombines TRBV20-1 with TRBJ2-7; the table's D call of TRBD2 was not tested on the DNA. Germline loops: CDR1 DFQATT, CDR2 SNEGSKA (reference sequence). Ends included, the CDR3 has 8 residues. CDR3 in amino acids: CSARAPLG.

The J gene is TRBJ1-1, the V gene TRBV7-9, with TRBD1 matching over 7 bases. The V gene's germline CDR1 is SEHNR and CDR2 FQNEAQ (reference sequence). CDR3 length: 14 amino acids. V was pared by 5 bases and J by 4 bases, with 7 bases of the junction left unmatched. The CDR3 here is CASSPSQGPTEAFF. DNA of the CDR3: TGTGCCAGCAGCCCTTCACAGGGGCCCACTGAAGCTTTCTTT.

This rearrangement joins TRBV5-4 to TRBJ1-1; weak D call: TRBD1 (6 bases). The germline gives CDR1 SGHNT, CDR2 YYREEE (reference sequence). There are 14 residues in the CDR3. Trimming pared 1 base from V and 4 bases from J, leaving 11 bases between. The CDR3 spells CASSLRGAATEAFF. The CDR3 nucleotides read TGTGCCAGCAGCTTGCGGGGGGCGGCCACTGAAGCTTTCTTT.

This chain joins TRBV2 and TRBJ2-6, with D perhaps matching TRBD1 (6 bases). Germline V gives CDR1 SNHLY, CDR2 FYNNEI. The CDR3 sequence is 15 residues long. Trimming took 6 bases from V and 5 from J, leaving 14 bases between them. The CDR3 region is CASRSQGQWANVLTF. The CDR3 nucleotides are TGTGCCAGCAGATCACAGGGTCAATGGGCCAACGTCCTGACTTTC.

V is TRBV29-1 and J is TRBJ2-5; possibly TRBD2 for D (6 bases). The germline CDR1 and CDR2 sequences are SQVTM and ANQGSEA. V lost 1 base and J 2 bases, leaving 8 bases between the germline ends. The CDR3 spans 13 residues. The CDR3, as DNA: TGCAGCGTTGAAGGGAGGGGACAAGAGACCCAGTACTTC. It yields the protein CSVEGRGQETQYF.

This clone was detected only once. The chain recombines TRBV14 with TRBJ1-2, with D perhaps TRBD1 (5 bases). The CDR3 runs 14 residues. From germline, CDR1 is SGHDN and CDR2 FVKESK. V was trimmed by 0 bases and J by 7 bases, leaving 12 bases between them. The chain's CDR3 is CASSQDFSGGGYTF. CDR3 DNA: TGTGCCAGCAGCCAAGATTTTTCGGGGGGTGGCTACACCTTC.

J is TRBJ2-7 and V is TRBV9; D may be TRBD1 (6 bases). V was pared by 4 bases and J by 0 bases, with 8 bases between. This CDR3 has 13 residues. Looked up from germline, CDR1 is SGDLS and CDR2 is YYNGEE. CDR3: CASSRGSSYEQYF. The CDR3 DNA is TGTGCCAGCAGCAGGGGGAGCTCCTACGAGCAGTACTTC. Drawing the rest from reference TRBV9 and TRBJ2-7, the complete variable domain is DSGVTQTPKHLITATGQRVTLRCSPRSGDLSVYWYQQSLDQGLQFLIQYYNGEERAKGNILERFSAQQFPDLHSELNLSSLELGDSALYFCASSRGSSYEQYFGPGTRLTVT.

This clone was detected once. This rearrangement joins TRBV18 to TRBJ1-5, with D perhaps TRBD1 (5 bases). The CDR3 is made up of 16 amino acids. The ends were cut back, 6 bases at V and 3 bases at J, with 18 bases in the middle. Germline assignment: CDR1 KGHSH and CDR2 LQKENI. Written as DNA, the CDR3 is TGTGCCAGCTCGGCGGCAGGGAATGGGAACAATCAGCCCCAGCATTTT. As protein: CASSAAGNGNNQPQHF.

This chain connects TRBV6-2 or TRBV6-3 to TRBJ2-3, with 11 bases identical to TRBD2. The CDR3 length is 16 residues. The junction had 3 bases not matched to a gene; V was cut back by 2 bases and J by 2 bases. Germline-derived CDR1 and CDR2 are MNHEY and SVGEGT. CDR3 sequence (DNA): TGTGCCAGCAGTTACATAGCGGGGGGGCCCACAGATACGCAGTATTTT. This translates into CASSYIAGGPTDTQYF.

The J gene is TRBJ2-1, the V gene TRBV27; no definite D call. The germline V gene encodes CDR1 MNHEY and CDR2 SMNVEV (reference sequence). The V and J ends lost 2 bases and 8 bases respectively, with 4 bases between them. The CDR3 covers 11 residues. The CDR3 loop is CASSLLDEQFF. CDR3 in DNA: TGTGCCAGCAGTTTACTTGATGAGCAGTTCTTC.

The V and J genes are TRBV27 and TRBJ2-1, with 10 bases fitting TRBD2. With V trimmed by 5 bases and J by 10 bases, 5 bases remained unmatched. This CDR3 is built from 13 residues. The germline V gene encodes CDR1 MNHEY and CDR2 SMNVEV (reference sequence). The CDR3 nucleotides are TGTGCCAGCAGTCTGCAGACTAGCGGGGAGCAGTTCTTC. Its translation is CASSLQTSGEQFF.

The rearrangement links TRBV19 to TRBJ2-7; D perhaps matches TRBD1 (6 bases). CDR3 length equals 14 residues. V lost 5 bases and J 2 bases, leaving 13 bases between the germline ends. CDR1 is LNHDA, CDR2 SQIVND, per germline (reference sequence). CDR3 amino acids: CASSRDTLTYEQYF. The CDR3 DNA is TGTGCCAGTAGTCGGGACACATTAACCTACGAGCAGTACTTC. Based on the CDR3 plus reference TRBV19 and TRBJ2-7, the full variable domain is DGGITQSPKYLFRKEGQNVTLSCEQNLNHDAMYWYRQDPGQGLRLIYYSQIVNDFQKGDIAEGYSVSREKKESFPLTVTSAQKNPTAFYLCASSRDTLTYEQYFGPGTRLTVT.

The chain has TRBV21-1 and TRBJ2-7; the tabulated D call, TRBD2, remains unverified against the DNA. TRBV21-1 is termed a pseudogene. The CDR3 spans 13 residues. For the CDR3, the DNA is TGTGCCAGCAGCAATCTAGAAACCTACGAGCAGTACTTC. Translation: CASSNLETYEQYF.

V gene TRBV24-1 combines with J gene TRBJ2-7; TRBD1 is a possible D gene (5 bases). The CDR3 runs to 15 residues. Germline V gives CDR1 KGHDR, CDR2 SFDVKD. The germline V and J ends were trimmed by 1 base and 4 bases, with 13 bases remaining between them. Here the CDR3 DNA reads TGTGCCACCAGTGATTTATGGACACATACTTACGAGCAGTACTTC. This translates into CATSDLWTHTYEQYF.

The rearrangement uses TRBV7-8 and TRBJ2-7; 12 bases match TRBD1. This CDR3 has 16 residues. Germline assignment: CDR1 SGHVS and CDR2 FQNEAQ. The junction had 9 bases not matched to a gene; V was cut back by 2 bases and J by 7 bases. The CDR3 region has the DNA TGTGCCAGCAGCTTAAATACAGGGACAGGGGGCGAGGAGCAGTACTTC. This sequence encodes CASSLNTGTGGEEQYF. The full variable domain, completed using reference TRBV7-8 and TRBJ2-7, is GAGVSQSPRYKVAKRGQDVALRCDPISGHVSLFWYQQALGQGPEFLTYFQNEAQLDKSGLPSDRFFAERPEGSVSTLKIQRTQQEDSAVYLCASSLNTGTGGEEQYFGPGTRLTVT.

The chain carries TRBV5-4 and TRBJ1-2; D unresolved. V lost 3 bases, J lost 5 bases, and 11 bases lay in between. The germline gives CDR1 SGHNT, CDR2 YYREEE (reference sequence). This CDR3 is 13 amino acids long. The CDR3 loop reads CASSWVSSYGYTF. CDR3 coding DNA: TGTGCCAGCAGCTGGGTTAGCTCATATGGCTACACCTTC.

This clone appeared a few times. CDR3 sequence: CASSSSSYNEQFF. The CDR3 region has the DNA TGTGCCAGCAGCTCGAGCTCCTACAATGAGCAGTTCTTC. The V gene is TRBV7-9, the J gene TRBJ2-1; no clear D gene. Looked up from germline, CDR1 is SEHNR and CDR2 is FQNEAQ (reference sequence). The V gene lost 4 bases and the J gene lost 0 bases, with 4 bases spanning the gap. CDR3 length equals 13 residues.

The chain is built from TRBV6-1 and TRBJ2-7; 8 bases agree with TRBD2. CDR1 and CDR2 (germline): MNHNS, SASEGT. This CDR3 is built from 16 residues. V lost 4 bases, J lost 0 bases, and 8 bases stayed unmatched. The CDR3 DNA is TGTGCCAGCAGTGGGGGTAGCGGGGTATCCTCCTACGAGCAGTACTTC. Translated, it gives CASSGGSGVSSYEQYF.

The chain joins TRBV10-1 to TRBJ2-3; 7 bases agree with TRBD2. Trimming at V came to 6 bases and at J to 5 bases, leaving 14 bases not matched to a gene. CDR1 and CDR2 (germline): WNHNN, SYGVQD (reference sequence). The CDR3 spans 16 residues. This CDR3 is CASSGSGREARDTQYF. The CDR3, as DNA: TGCGCCAGCAGCGGTTCAGGTCGGGAGGCGAGAGATACGCAGTATTTT.

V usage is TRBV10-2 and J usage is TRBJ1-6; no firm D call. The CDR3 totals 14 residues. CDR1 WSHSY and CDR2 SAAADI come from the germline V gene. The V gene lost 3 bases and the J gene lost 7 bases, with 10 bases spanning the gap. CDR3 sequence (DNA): TGCGCCAGCAGTGACAGGTTAAGAAATTCACCCCTCCACTTT. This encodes CASSDRLRNSPLHF.